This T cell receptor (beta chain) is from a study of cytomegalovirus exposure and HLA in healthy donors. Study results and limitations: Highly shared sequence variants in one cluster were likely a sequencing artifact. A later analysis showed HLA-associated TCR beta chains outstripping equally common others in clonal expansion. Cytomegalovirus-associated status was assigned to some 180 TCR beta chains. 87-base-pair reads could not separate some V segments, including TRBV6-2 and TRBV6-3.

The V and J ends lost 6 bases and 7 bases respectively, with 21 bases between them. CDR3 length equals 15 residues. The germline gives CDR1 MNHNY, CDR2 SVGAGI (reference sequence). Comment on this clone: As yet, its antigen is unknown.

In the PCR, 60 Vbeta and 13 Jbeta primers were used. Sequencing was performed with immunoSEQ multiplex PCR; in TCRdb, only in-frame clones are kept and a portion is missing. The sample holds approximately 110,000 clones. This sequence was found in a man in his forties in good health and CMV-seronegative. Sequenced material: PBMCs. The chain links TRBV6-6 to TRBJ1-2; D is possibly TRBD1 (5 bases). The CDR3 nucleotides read TGTGCCAGCAGACCAGGGCAGGGTGGGCAATCTGGCTACACCTTC. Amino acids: CASRPGQGGQSGYTF.